Detailed here is one T cell receptor (beta chain). The data were produced by immunoSEQ multiplex PCR, yet TCRdb's version contains in-frame clones alone and is incomplete. Among roughly 680,000 clones, roughly 90% were seen once, and the ten largest hold over 1.3%. This sample was taken from a study of Ad26.COV2.S vaccination and SARS-CoV-2 variants. Treatment reported: 15 to 20 received Ad26.COV2.S at low or high dose, single or two shots; 5 received placebo; per-sample allocation not given. After the first vaccine or placebo injection, samples were drawn on day 63. Germline V CDR1 and CDR2: MNHEY, SMNVEV (reference sequence). V was clipped by 1 base and J by 6 bases, with 10 bases between them. The CDR3 extends over 14 amino acids.

The source was peripheral blood, collected in a trial of Ad26.COV2.S vaccine versus placebo. The chain is built from TRBV27 and TRBJ1-5, with a possible D match to TRBD1 (5 bases). The receptor was derived from a person aged 18 to 59 who received the Ad26.COV2.S COVID-19 vaccine or a placebo. CDR3 protein: CASSLFRGGQPQHF. The CDR3 DNA follows: TGTGCCAGCAGTTTATTTAGGGGTGGTCAGCCCCAGCATTTT.